The 13 T cell receptor beta chains in this list originate from one sample, sequenced in a study of CD8 T cells in ankylosing spondylitis. Via MiXCR, TCRdb re-called the 5' RACE reads, giving one row per CDR3 protein. The sample consists of approximately 130,000 distinct CDR3 sequences, around 9.7% of them appearing once. The sequenced material came from blood, either unsorted or a sorted T cell fraction (not recorded which). All receptors come from a male donor with ankylosing spondylitis or in good health (not recorded which).

This clonotype was counted at least ten times. The CDR3 reads CSARPGQTTDTQYF. The CDR3 DNA reads as TGCAGTGCTAGGCCGGGACAGACCACAGATACGCAGTATTTT. The V and J genes are TRBV20-1 and TRBJ2-3; 7 bases line up with TRBD1. The ends lost 3 bases at V and 2 bases at J; junction bases unmatched: 5. There are 14 residues in the CDR3. Germline CDR1 reads DFQATT; CDR2 reads SNEGSKA (reference sequence).

This clonotype was seen ten or more times. The chain recombines TRBV6-1 with TRBJ2-7; no reliable D call. The V end was cut by 6 bases, the J end by 1 base, with 16 bases between. This CDR3 comprises 15 residues. The germline CDR1 and CDR2 sequences are MNHNS and SASEGT. The CDR3 reads CASSTKLDGSYEQYF. CDR3 coding DNA: TGTGCCAGCAGCACGAAGCTGGACGGATCCTACGAGCAGTACTTC.

This clonotype has ten or more counts. The chain is built from TRBV20-1 and TRBJ2-4; D is possibly TRBD1 (6 bases). The CDR3 extends over 12 amino acids. Germline assignment: CDR1 DFQATT and CDR2 SNEGSKA (reference sequence). Trimming removed 6 bases from V and 11 bases from J, with 17 bases in between. The CDR3 DNA sequence: TGCAGTGCCCCCCGGGCAGGGGATTTTCAGTACTTC. It specifies CSAPRAGDFQYF.

This chain joins TRBV6-1 and TRBJ1-4; TRBD1 might be the D (5 bases). Germline CDR1 is MNHNS and CDR2 is SASEGT. The V gene lost 6 bases and the J gene lost 4 bases, with 15 bases spanning the gap. The CDR3 has 15 residues. The CDR3 spells CASSPQTAHNEKLFF. For the CDR3, the DNA is TGTGCCAGCAGCCCCCAGACAGCACATAATGAAAAACTGTTTTTT.

This clonotype showed up many times. The V call is TRBV20-1, the J call TRBJ2-4; 10 nucleotides line up with TRBD1. The junction had 6 bases not matched to a gene; V was cut back by 5 bases and J by 8 bases. The CDR3 loop spans 13 amino acids. Germline V gene sequence: CDR1 DFQATT, CDR2 SNEGSKA (reference sequence). The CDR3: CSAPDRGQDIQYF. The CDR3 coding sequence is TGCAGTGCTCCCGACAGGGGGCAAGACATTCAGTACTTC.

This sequence joins TRBV20-1 and TRBJ2-7; D call uncertain. The germline V gene encodes CDR1 DFQATT and CDR2 SNEGSKA (reference sequence). The CDR3 contains 12 residues. The V and J ends lost 4 bases and 2 bases respectively, with 9 bases between them. CDR3: CSATTGTYEQYF. In DNA form, the CDR3 reads TGCAGTGCTACGACTGGAACCTACGAGCAGTACTTC.

The V gene is TRBV7-9, the J gene TRBJ1-2; D unclear. Germline V gives CDR1 SEHNR, CDR2 FQNEAQ (reference sequence). The CDR3 spans 13 residues. V lost 4 bases and J lost 3, with 9 bases in between. The CDR3 sequence is CASSSMADYGYTF. CDR3 sequence (DNA): TGTGCCAGCAGCTCCATGGCTGACTATGGCTACACCTTC. Together with reference TRBV7-9 and TRBJ1-2, the CDR3 gives the full variable domain: DTGVSQNPRHKITKRGQNVTFRCDPISEHNRLYWYRQTLGQGPEFLTYFQNEAQLEKSRLLSDRFSAERPKGSFSTLEIQRTEQGDSAMYLCASSSMADYGYTFGSGTRLTVV.

This clonotype occurred many times. This chain links TRBV28 with TRBJ2-7; 8 bases line up with TRBD1. There are 14 residues in the CDR3. V dropped 7 bases and J dropped 2; count of bases not matched to a gene: 7. Looked up from germline, CDR1 is MDHEN and CDR2 is SYDVKM. This chain's CDR3 is CASTMDRVTYEQYF. The DNA for the CDR3 is TGTGCCAGCACCATGGACAGGGTGACCTACGAGCAGTACTTC. The full variable domain, with the rest looked up from reference TRBV28 and TRBJ2-7, is DVKVTQSSRYLVKRTGEKVFLECVQDMDHENMFWYRQDPGLGLRLIYFSYDVKMKEKGDIPEGYSVSREKKERFSLILESASTNQTSMYLCASTMDRVTYEQYFGPGTRLTVT.

This chain joins TRBV5-5 and TRBJ2-5, with TRBD2 matching 9 bases. This CDR3 region has 17 residues. The V segment lost 0 bases and the J segment 5 bases; nucleotides outside the gene matches: 11. Germline V gene data show CDR1 as SGHKS and CDR2 as YYEKEE (reference sequence). CDR3 coding DNA: TGTGCCAGCAGCTTGGACAGGGGAGTAGCGGGAGCTGAGACCCAGTACTTC. Its protein is CASSLDRGVAGAETQYF.

This clonotype has just a few counts. This rearrangement joins TRBV5-1 to TRBJ2-6; a possible D gene is TRBD2 (6 bases). Germline CDR1 is SGHRS and CDR2 is YFSETQ. The CDR3 spans 17 residues. The germline V and J ends were trimmed by 4 bases and 0 bases, with 14 bases remaining between them. The DNA of the CDR3 is TGCGCCAGCAGCCCAGCGGGTAGGTCCTCTGGGGCCAACGTCCTGACTTTC. Amino acid sequence: CASSPAGRSSGANVLTF.

The gene calls are TRBV7-2 and TRBJ2-7; a weak D match, TRBD1 (6 bases). Per the germline V gene, CDR1 is SGHTA and CDR2 is FQGNSA. This CDR3 has 13 residues. V was shortened by 5 bases and J by 3 bases, with 11 bases between the two germline ends. The CDR3 here is CASSRTVNYEQYF. The CDR3 nucleotides read TGTGCCAGCAGCCGGACAGTTAACTACGAGCAGTACTTC. The full variable domain, completed using reference TRBV7-2 and TRBJ2-7, is GAGVSQSPSNKVTEKGKDVELRCDPISGHTALYWYRQSLGQGLEFLIYFQGNSAPDKSGLPSDRFSAERTGGSVSTLTIQRTQQEDSAVYLCASSRTVNYEQYFGPGTRLTVT.

This clonotype was detected many times. V is TRBV6-2 or TRBV6-3 and J is TRBJ2-2, with 7 bases matching TRBD1. CDR1 MNHEY and CDR2 SVGEGT come from the germline V gene. The CDR3 loop spans 19 amino acids. After removal of 0 bases from V and 0 bases from J, the junction contained 10 bases not matched to a gene. DNA of the CDR3: TGTGCCAGCAGTTACTCGACGTCTAGGGGACAGACGAACACCGGGGAGCTGTTTTTT. Translated: CASSYSTSRGQTNTGELFF.

This clonotype has ten or more counts. V and J are TRBV12-3 or TRBV12-4 and TRBJ2-6; 7 bases line up with TRBD1. The CDR3 extends over 18 amino acids. V lost 7 bases, J lost 0 bases, and 12 bases stayed unmatched. The DNA of the CDR3 is TGTGCCAGCAATGGGGGACAGCCAGTCCTCTCTGGGGCCAACGTCCTGACTTTC. Residues: CASNGGQPVLSGANVLTF.